The TCR beta chain described here comes from a study of blood T cell repertoires in COVID-19. At the level of the study: Acute-phase and convalescent COVID-19 samples originated in the United States, Italy and Spain.

The assay was immunoSEQ multiplex PCR, and TCRdb's table has in-frame clones only and misses some. The table includes about 150,000 clones, roughly 80% detected once. The CDR3 extends over 14 amino acids. CDR1 is LNHDA and CDR2 is SQIVND in the germline V gene (reference sequence). Deletions cut 10 bases from V and 6 bases from J, with 19 bases between. Cohorts were determined from participant-reported clinical history. For recovered donors of Cohort 3, there were two negative PCRs, clearance, or symptom resolution. The clonotype was recovered from a man in his fifties or sixties who had recovered from COVID-19. The chain employs TRBV19 and TRBJ1-5; D is possibly TRBD1 (5 bases). The sequencing sample was made of PBMCs or T cells enriched from blood (not recorded which). CDR3 nucleotide sequence: TGTGCCACGGTGGACGGAGGGGAAATTCAGCCCCAGCATTTT. The encoded protein is CATVDGGEIQPQHF.